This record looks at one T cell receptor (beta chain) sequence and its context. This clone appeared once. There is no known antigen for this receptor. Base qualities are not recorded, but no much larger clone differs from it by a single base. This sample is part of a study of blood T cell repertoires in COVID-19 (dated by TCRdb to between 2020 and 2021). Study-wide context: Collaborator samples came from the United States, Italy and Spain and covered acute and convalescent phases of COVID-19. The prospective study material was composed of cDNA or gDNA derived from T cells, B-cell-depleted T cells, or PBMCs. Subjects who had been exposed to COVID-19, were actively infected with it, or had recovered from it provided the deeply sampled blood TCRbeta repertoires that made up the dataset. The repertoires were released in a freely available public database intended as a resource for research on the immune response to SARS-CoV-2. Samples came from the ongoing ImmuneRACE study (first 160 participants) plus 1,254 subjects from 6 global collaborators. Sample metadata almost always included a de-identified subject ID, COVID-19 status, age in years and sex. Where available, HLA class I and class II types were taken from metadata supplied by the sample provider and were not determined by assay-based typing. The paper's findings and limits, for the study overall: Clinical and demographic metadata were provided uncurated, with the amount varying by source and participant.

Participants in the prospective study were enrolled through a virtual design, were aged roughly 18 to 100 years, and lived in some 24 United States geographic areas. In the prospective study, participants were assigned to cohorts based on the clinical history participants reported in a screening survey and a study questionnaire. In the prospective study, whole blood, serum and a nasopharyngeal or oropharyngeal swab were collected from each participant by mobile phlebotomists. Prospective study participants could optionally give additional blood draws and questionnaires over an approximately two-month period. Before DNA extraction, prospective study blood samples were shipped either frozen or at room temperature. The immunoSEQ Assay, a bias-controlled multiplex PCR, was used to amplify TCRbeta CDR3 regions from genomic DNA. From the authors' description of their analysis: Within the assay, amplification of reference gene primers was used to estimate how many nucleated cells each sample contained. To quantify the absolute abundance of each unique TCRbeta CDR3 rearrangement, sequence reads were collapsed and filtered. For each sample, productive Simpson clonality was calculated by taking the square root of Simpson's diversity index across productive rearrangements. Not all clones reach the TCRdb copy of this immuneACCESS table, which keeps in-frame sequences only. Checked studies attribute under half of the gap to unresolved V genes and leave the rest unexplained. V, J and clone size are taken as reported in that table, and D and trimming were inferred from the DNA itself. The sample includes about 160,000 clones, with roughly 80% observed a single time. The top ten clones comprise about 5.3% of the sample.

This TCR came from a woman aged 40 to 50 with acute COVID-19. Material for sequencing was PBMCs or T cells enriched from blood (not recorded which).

The sequenced DNA is TGTGCCTGGACTCGGGGGAGCACTGAAGCTTTCTTT. This gives the protein CAWTRGSTEAFF. The chain is made from TRBV30 and TRBJ1-1; D gene: possibly TRBD1, on 5 matching bases. Taken from the germline V gene (reference sequence), the CDR1 and CDR2 loops are GTSNPN and SVGIG. V is shortened by 4 bases, J by 4 bases, and the region joining them spans 10 bases. The CDR3 starts with the cysteine, ends with the phenylalanine, and has 12 residues. The retained sequence is limited to the CDR3, 36 bases, with the frame set at the first base.